The 32 T cell receptor beta chains below all came from one sample that was sequenced in a study of blood T cell repertoires in COVID-19. Clones were sequenced by immunoSEQ multiplex PCR, and TCRdb holds only the in-frame ones, with some missing. Of about 170,000 clones listed, about 85% were seen once; the top ten hold approximately 1.1%. Material for sequencing was peripheral blood. The source of these receptors is a man in his sixties who had recovered from COVID-19.

This rearrangement joins TRBV10-3 to TRBJ1-2; 10 nucleotides line up with TRBD1. The CDR3 runs 17 residues. V dropped 3 bases and J dropped 5; count of bases not matched to a gene: 12. Germline V gene lookup returns CDR1 ENHRY and CDR2 SYGVKD. The CDR3 bases are TGTGCCATCAGTGAAACAAGCGGGACAGGGGAAGATTATGGCTACACCTTC. Translation gives CAISETSGTGEDYGYTF.

The chain links TRBV29-1 to TRBJ2-3, with D possibly TRBD1 on 5 matching bases. This CDR3 spans 14 amino acids. The V end lost 6 bases, the J end lost 0 bases, and 13 bases lay between the germline ends. Germline lookup yields CDR1 SQVTM and CDR2 ANQGSEA. In DNA, the CDR3 is TGCAGCGTCAGGGTCGACACGAGCACAGATACGCAGTATTTT. It codes for CSVRVDTSTDTQYF.

V usage is TRBV10-3 and J usage is TRBJ1-4; maybe TRBD1 (6 bases). V lost 2 bases, J lost 5 bases, and 15 bases lay in between. The CDR3 spans 16 residues. Germline-derived CDR1 and CDR2 are ENHRY and SYGVKD. CDR3 DNA sequence: TGTGCCATCAGTGAGCTCCGACAGGAATTAAATGAAAAACTGTTTTTT. Translating gives CAISELRQELNEKLFF.

The J gene is TRBJ2-2, the V gene TRBV5-3; 7 nucleotides match TRBD1. TRBV5-3 is known as an ORF, though its function is uncertain. With 7 bases clipped from V and 6 bases from J, the junction kept 21 bases outside the gene matches. The CDR3 has 18 residues. The CDR3 DNA reads as TGTGCCAGATGCCCGGGACAGAAAAAAGAAGGGCGGGCCGGGGAGCTGTTTTTT. It encodes CARCPGQKKEGRAGELFF.

This clone has just one count. The gene calls are TRBV7-6 and TRBJ2-3; D possibly corresponds to TRBD2 (6 bases). Germline CDR1 is SGHVS and CDR2 is FNYEAQ. V was shortened by 7 bases and J by 4 bases, with 18 bases between the two germline ends. There are 15 residues in the CDR3. Here the CDR3 DNA reads TGTGCCAGCACCCCGGGACTTGAGGATTCAGATACGCAGTATTTT. This encodes CASTPGLEDSDTQYF.

This sequence joins TRBV7-8 and TRBJ2-4; 10 positions agree with TRBD2. The CDR3 consists of 15 residues. The V segment lost 2 bases and the J segment 6 bases; nucleotides outside the gene matches: 4. Germline assignment: CDR1 SGHVS and CDR2 FQNEAQ. The CDR3 sequence: CASSLLSGGVNIQYF. In DNA form, the CDR3 reads TGTGCCAGCAGCTTACTGAGCGGGGGGGTAAACATTCAGTACTTC.

The V call is TRBV7-9, the J call TRBJ2-7, with 14 bases aligning to TRBD2. Germline V lookup: CDR1 SEHNR, CDR2 FQNEAQ (reference sequence). The V and J ends lost 3 bases and 6 bases, in that order; junction bases with no gene match: 10. This CDR3 has 17 residues. CDR3 sequence reads: CASSFGTSGGSPPEQYF. The CDR3 DNA sequence: TGTGCCAGCAGCTTTGGGACTAGCGGGGGTTCCCCCCCCGAGCAGTACTTC. The entire variable domain, with the rest obtained from reference TRBV7-9 and TRBJ2-7, is as follows: DTGVSQNPRHKITKRGQNVTFRCDPISEHNRLYWYRQTLGQGPEFLTYFQNEAQLEKSRLLSDRFSAERPKGSFSTLEIQRTEQGDSAMYLCASSFGTSGGSPPEQYFGPGTRLTVT.

The CDR3 sequence: CAWSSTGYGYTF. The CDR3 region has the DNA TGTGCCTGGAGCTCAACCGGCTATGGCTACACCTTC. The rearrangement links TRBV30 to TRBJ1-2, with D unresolved. Germline values: CDR1 GTSNPN, CDR2 SVGIG (reference sequence). The length of the CDR3 is 12 residues. With 3 bases removed from V and 4 bases from J, the gap between germline ends came to 9 bases.

The gene calls are TRBV27 and TRBJ2-5, with 8 nucleotides matching TRBD2. Germline lookup yields CDR1 MNHEY and CDR2 SMNVEV (reference sequence). Losses at the gene ends were 5 bases for V and 3 bases for J; bases not matched to a gene: 8. This CDR3 spans 15 amino acids. The CDR3: CASSPRGGGEETQYF. CDR3 DNA: TGTGCCAGCAGTCCCCGGGGGGGCGGCGAAGAGACCCAGTACTTC.

A few counts support this clone. The gene calls are TRBV7-9 and TRBJ2-7, with TRBD1 matching over 8 bases. J lost 5 bases, V lost 5 bases, and 2 bases had no gene match. The CDR3 has 12 amino acids. The germline V gene encodes CDR1 SEHNR and CDR2 FQNEAQ (reference sequence). The chain's CDR3 is CASSPTGDEQYF. The CDR3 DNA is TGTGCCAGCAGCCCGACAGGGGACGAGCAGTACTTC.

The chain links TRBV14 to TRBJ1-1; D is uncertain. Germline CDR1 reads SGHDN; CDR2 reads FVKESK. The CDR3 extends over 15 amino acids. The ends were cut back, 2 bases at V and 1 base at J, with 11 bases in the middle. The CDR3 is CASSQSGQWNTEAFF. CDR3 nucleotide sequence: TGTGCCAGCAGCCAATCTGGGCAGTGGAACACTGAAGCTTTCTTT.

The chain couples TRBV7-2 to TRBJ1-5; D may be TRBD1 (5 bases). Germline V lookup: CDR1 SGHTA, CDR2 FQGNSA. The CDR3 sequence is 16 residues long. V was cut by 5 bases and J by 1 base, with 15 bases left in between. This CDR3 reads CASSPPGLGSNQPQHF. For the CDR3, the DNA is TGTGCCAGCAGCCCCCCAGGGCTGGGGAGCAATCAGCCCCAGCATTTT.

V is TRBV10-3 and J is TRBJ2-7; 10 bases map to TRBD1. The CDR3 runs to 14 residues. From germline, CDR1 is ENHRY and CDR2 SYGVKD. Trimming removed 5 bases from V and 4 bases from J; junction bases left unmatched: 5. The CDR3 DNA is TGTGCCATCAGTTCCGGGACAGGGGAATACGAGCAGTACTTC. The encoded protein is CAISSGTGEYEQYF.

The rearrangement joins TRBV3-1 (or the pseudogene TRBV3-2) to TRBJ2-7, with D possibly matching TRBD2 (5 bases). The CDR3 runs 14 residues. The V end was cut by 6 bases, the J end by 2 bases, with 14 bases between. Germline assignment: CDR1 LGHDT and CDR2 YNNKEL (reference sequence). The CDR3 nucleotides are TGTGCCAGCAGTCAGAGTAGCGCGGCCTACGAGCAGTACTTC. Residues: CASSQSSAAYEQYF.

The table lists this clone with a count of one. The CDR3 sequence is CASSPSGGTGNPGGSGYTF. The CDR3 DNA follows: TGCGCCAGCAGCCCCTCCGGAGGGACAGGTAACCCGGGGGGCTCTGGCTACACCTTC. The chain uses TRBV4-3 and TRBJ1-2, with 8 bases fitting TRBD1. This CDR3 region has 19 residues. The germline CDR1 and CDR2 sequences are LGHNA and YSLEER. V shed 4 bases, J shed 7 bases, and the junction held 23 bases outside the gene matches.

The chain joins TRBV10-3 to TRBJ2-2, with a possible D match to TRBD1 (6 bases). The germline V gene encodes CDR1 ENHRY and CDR2 SYGVKD. The V end was cut by 3 bases, the J end by 3 bases, with 17 bases between. The CDR3 consists of 17 residues. CDR3 DNA: TGTGCCATCAGTGAAGGTGCAGGGGCGAGAGACACCGGGGAGCTGTTTTTT. Translation: CAISEGAGARDTGELFF.

J is TRBJ1-1 and V is TRBV29-1, with D perhaps matching TRBD1 (5 bases). CDR3 length: 13 amino acids. The germline CDR1 and CDR2 sequences are SQVTM and ANQGSEA. Trimming shortened V by 3 bases and J by 6 bases, and 14 bases separated the two germline ends. CDR3 region: CSVDEDKMAEAFF. The CDR3, as DNA: TGCAGCGTTGATGAGGACAAAATGGCTGAAGCTTTCTTT.

This clone was counted a few times. The rearrangement joins TRBV5-5 to TRBJ1-1, with unresolved D. Looked up from germline, CDR1 is SGHKS and CDR2 is YYEKEE (reference sequence). The CDR3 is made up of 14 amino acids. The V gene lost 7 bases and the J gene lost 3 bases, with 16 bases spanning the gap. CDR3 in DNA: TGTGCCAGCGTTCGAGAGTTCGGTGACACTGAAGCTTTCTTT. The encoded protein is CASVREFGDTEAFF. The whole variable domain, remainder taken from reference TRBV5-5 and TRBJ1-1, is DAGVTQSPTHLIKTRGQQVTLRCSPISGHKSVSWYQQVLGQGPQFIFQYYEKEERGRGNFPDRFSARQFPNYSSELNVNALLLGDSALYLCASVREFGDTEAFFGQGTRLTVV.

This chain connects TRBV12-3 or TRBV12-4 to TRBJ2-1; D not certain. The V gene lost 6 bases and the J gene lost 8 bases, with 8 bases spanning the gap. The CDR3 totals 11 residues. The CDR3, as DNA: TGTGCCAGCAGCCTGTTCGATGAGCAGTTCTTC. Protein sequence: CASSLFDEQFF.

The chain joins TRBV7-9 to TRBJ2-3; tentative D call: TRBD1 (7 bases). The V gene lost 5 bases and the J gene lost 3 bases, with 21 bases spanning the gap. There are 17 residues in the CDR3. Germline lookup yields CDR1 SEHNR and CDR2 FQNEAQ (reference sequence). CDR3 bases: TGTGCCAGCAGCATCCGTGGGGGGACAGCATTAACAGATACGCAGTATTTT. Its translation: CASSIRGGTALTDTQYF.

This chain joins TRBV24-1 and TRBJ2-1; 14 bases are shared with TRBD2. Germline CDR1 reads KGHDR; CDR2 reads SFDVKD. The trim removed 4 bases at V and 9 bases at J, leaving 7 bases unmatched. This CDR3 spans 16 amino acids. CDR3 sequence (DNA): TGTGCCACCAGTGACCCGACTAGCGGGGGGGTGGGTGAGCAGTTCTTC. Translated: CATSDPTSGGVGEQFF.

The V and J genes are TRBV4-2 and TRBJ2-1; the D gene is possibly TRBD1 (5 bases). Germline CDR1 reads LGHNA; CDR2 reads YNFKEQ. CDR3 size: 15 residues. Trimming cost V 1 base and J 6 bases, with 13 bases left between them. The CDR3 spells CASSQAQGRGNEQFF. The CDR3 DNA is TGTGCCAGCAGCCAAGCGCAGGGTAGGGGCAATGAGCAGTTCTTC.

This clone was picked up one time. The V gene is TRBV7-9, the J gene TRBJ2-3; D unresolved. Trimming took off 5 bases at V and 2 bases at J, with 14 bases between the two ends. The CDR3 is made up of 15 amino acids. Germline lookup yields CDR1 SEHNR and CDR2 FQNEAQ (reference sequence). The CDR3 nucleotides are TGTGCCAGCAGCACAGAAAGAACACTCACAGATACGCAGTATTTT. Its protein product is CASSTERTLTDTQYF. Combining the CDR3 with reference TRBV7-9 and TRBJ2-3 gives the whole variable domain DTGVSQNPRHKITKRGQNVTFRCDPISEHNRLYWYRQTLGQGPEFLTYFQNEAQLEKSRLLSDRFSAERPKGSFSTLEIQRTEQGDSAMYLCASSTERTLTDTQYFGPGTRLTVL.

This clone was seen just once. V usage is TRBV6-5 and J usage is TRBJ1-2; D possibly corresponds to TRBD1 (5 bases). The CDR3 is 13 amino acids. Germline V lookup: CDR1 MNHEY, CDR2 SVGAGI. V was pared by 8 bases and J by 4 bases, with 14 bases between. CDR3 amino acids: CASCRGVGYGYTF. In nucleotides, the CDR3 is TGTGCCAGCTGTAGGGGCGTGGGCTATGGCTACACCTTC.

The rearrangement links TRBV7-2 to TRBJ2-1; TRBD2 matches 7 bases. The CDR3 is 16 residues long. The germline V gene has CDR1 SGHTA and CDR2 FQGNSA. V gave up 3 bases and J gave up 0 bases; unmatched junction bases: 5. CDR3 loop: CASSFFGGSSYNEQFF. CDR3 coding DNA: TGTGCCAGCAGCTTTTTCGGGGGGAGCTCCTACAATGAGCAGTTCTTC.

This chain connects TRBV15 to TRBJ1-2; TRBD1 agrees at 9 bases. From germline, CDR1 is LNHNV and CDR2 YYDKDF (reference sequence). This CDR3 has 16 amino acids. V lost 6 bases, J lost 6 bases, and 14 bases stayed unmatched. The CDR3, as DNA: TGTGCCACCAGTAGATATACAGGGGGCGCGGCGGATGGCTACACCTTC. Its translation: CATSRYTGGAADGYTF.

This chain links TRBV27 with TRBJ1-2; no definite D call. CDR3 length: 13 residues. The V and J ends lost 3 bases and 6 bases respectively, with 11 bases between them. The germline gives CDR1 MNHEY, CDR2 SMNVEV (reference sequence). The CDR3 sequence: CASSFSHLNGYTF. The CDR3 coding sequence is TGTGCCAGCAGTTTCAGTCACCTCAATGGCTACACCTTC.

The V call is TRBV4-3, the J call TRBJ2-2; TRBD1 matches 9 bases. V trimming: 4 bases; J trimming: 5 bases; junction bases outside the gene matches: 11. The CDR3 contains 17 residues. Germline V gene data show CDR1 as LGHNA and CDR2 as YSLEER. The CDR3 loop reads CASSPDATGGGTGELFF. The CDR3 coding sequence is TGCGCCAGCAGCCCGGACGCGACAGGGGGAGGTACCGGGGAGCTGTTTTTT.

This clone was recorded only once. This chain joins TRBV6-5 and TRBJ1-1, with unresolved D. Trimming pared 4 bases from V and 7 bases from J, leaving 13 bases between. This CDR3 contains 13 residues. Germline CDR1 is MNHEY and CDR2 is SVGAGI. In DNA form, the CDR3 reads TGTGCCAGCAGTTCCCCTTCCACCTATGAAGCTTTCTTT. This gives the protein CASSSPSTYEAFF.

The J gene is TRBJ2-1, the V gene TRBV11-2; possible D gene TRBD1, 7 bases. Deletions cut 7 bases from V and 1 base from J, with 14 bases between. The CDR3 extends over 15 amino acids. Germline V gives CDR1 SGHAT, CDR2 FQNNGV. CDR3 coding DNA: TGTGCCAGCAACCCATCAGGGGGGTCCTACAATGAGCAGTTCTTC. Protein product: CASNPSGGSYNEQFF. Full variable domain (rest looked up from reference TRBV11-2 and TRBJ2-1): EAGVAQSPRYKIIEKRQSVAFWCNPISGHATLYWYQQILGQGPKLLIQFQNNGVVDDSQLPKDRFSAERLKGVDSTLKIQPAKLEDSAVYLCASNPSGGSYNEQFFGPGTRLTVL.

V and J are TRBV13 and TRBJ1-2; no clear D gene. Trimming took off 0 bases at V and 7 bases at J, with 15 bases between the two ends. Looked up from germline, CDR1 is PRHDT and CDR2 is FYEKMQ (reference sequence). CDR3 length equals 15 residues. This CDR3 is CASSLGEATIRGYTF. CDR3 bases: TGTGCCAGCAGCTTAGGTGAGGCGACTATCCGTGGCTACACCTTC.

The chain employs TRBV5-1 and TRBJ2-3; 9 bases match TRBD2. Germline V lookup: CDR1 SGHRS, CDR2 YFSETQ. V lost 0 bases to trimming and J lost 0 bases; unmatched junction nucleotides: 11. The CDR3 runs 19 residues. The CDR3 region is CASSLVASGDLSSTDTQYF. In DNA form, the CDR3 reads TGCGCCAGCAGCTTGGTGGCTAGCGGGGACCTCTCTAGCACAGATACGCAGTATTTT.